This T cell receptor (beta chain) was profiled in a study of shared clonotypes between healthy human individuals. CD45RO-negative cells were positively selected for CCR7, leaving out terminally differentiated effector memory CD45RA+ cells. This CDR3 contains 14 residues. V was shortened by 2 bases and J by 0 bases, with 7 bases between the two germline ends. In germline, CDR1 is MNHEY, CDR2 SMNVEV (reference sequence). Assay: immunoSEQ multiplex PCR; the TCRdb copy retains only in-frame clones and omits some. The sample lists about 590,000 clones, about 95% occurring once. A remark on this clone: Other DNA sequences in the sample encode the same CDR3.

This TCR derives from a woman aged 30 to 39 in good health. The chain links TRBV27 to TRBJ1-1, with D perhaps TRBD1 (5 bases). Sequences were obtained from naive CD8+ T cells sorted from blood. CDR3 DNA: TGTGCCAGCAGTTTAGGGGGACTGAACACTGAAGCTTTCTTT. It is translated as CASSLGGLNTEAFF.